The 24 T cell receptor beta chains in this list originate from one sample, sequenced in a study of read filtering for tumor transcriptome and immune sequencing. Molecular barcoded adaptors covering alpha/delta and beta/gamma chains were used on about 0.4 ug RNA. Each CDR3 protein is one row after TCRdb ran MiXCR on the reads. Among roughly 27,000 distinct CDR3 sequences listed, roughly an eighth were seen once. Material: a population of CD138-negative cells sorted from bone marrow. All receptors derive from a donor aged 40 or older with multiple myeloma.

This clonotype appeared many times. V is TRBV5-4 and J is TRBJ2-5, with a weak D call TRBD2 (6 bases). The germline V and J ends were trimmed by 2 bases and 6 bases, with 11 bases remaining between them. The V gene's germline CDR1 is SGHNT and CDR2 YYREEE (reference sequence). This CDR3 comprises 13 residues. The CDR3 DNA follows: TGTGCCAGCAGCTTCGCGGGAACAAAGACCCAGTACTTC. Its translation: CASSFAGTKTQYF.

This clonotype was picked up many times. The V call is TRBV20-1, the J call TRBJ1-4; TRBD1 might be the D (6 bases). V lost 5 bases and J 5 bases, leaving 21 bases between the germline ends. This CDR3 has 16 residues. CDR1 is DFQATT, CDR2 SNEGSKA, per germline (reference sequence). The DNA for the CDR3 is TGCAGTGCTGGGAGACCCCGCCGGACAGCAAATGAAAAACTGTTTTTT. Protein sequence: CSAGRPRRTANEKLFF.

In its sample, this clonotype was seen many times. CDR3 amino acids: CSATTGASSYNEQFF. CDR3 in DNA: TGCAGTGCTACGACAGGGGCTAGCTCCTACAATGAGCAGTTCTTC. The gene calls are TRBV20-1 and TRBJ2-1; 8 bases are a match to TRBD1. This CDR3 comprises 15 residues. Germline CDR1 and CDR2: DFQATT and SNEGSKA (reference sequence). The V segment lost 4 bases and the J segment 0 bases; nucleotides outside the gene matches: 5.

This clonotype has at least ten counts. The V gene is TRBV12-3 or TRBV12-4, the J gene TRBJ2-2, with no clear D. The CDR3 is made up of 12 amino acids. The V gene lost 5 bases and the J gene lost 6 bases, with 7 bases spanning the gap. This CDR3 is CASSPRPGELFF. As DNA, the CDR3 is TGTGCCAGCAGTCCGCGGCCCGGGGAGCTGTTTTTT.

Of note for this clonotype: A read error is possible here, since a much larger clone lies one base away. This chain uses TRBV7-2 with TRBJ2-7, with D hard to call. Trimming removed 4 bases at V and 6 bases at J, with 10 bases between. This CDR3 spans 12 amino acids. Per the germline V gene, CDR1 is SGHTA and CDR2 is FQGNSA. The CDR3 loop reads CASSSVCGEQYF. The CDR3 nucleotides are TGTGCCAGCAGCTCGGTGTGTGGCGAGCAGTACTTC.

A remark on this clonotype: A much larger clone differs by one base, so this may be a read error. The CDR3 carries no conserved terminal phenylalanine or tryptophan, so it likely arises from a read error. The J gene is TRBJ2-7, the V gene TRBV20-1; tentative D call: TRBD1 (5 bases). CDR3 length equals 17 residues. CDR1 and CDR2 from the germline V gene are DFQATT and SNEGSKA (reference sequence). Trimming stripped 1 base from V and 3 bases from J, with 22 bases between. The CDR3 is CSARVGAGFSENYEQYS. In nucleotides, the CDR3 is TGCAGTGCTAGAGTAGGGGCAGGGTTCAGCGAGAACTACGAGCAGTACTCC.

This clonotype was observed many times. The chain is built from TRBV5-1 and TRBJ2-7; D not resolved. The CDR3 is made up of 15 amino acids. V lost 0 bases to trimming and J lost 3 bases, with 13 bases between them. Germline V gene data show CDR1 as SGHRS and CDR2 as YFSETQ. Here the CDR3 reads CASSLGNSFYYEQYF. For the CDR3, the DNA is TGCGCCAGCAGCTTGGGGAACAGTTTCTACTACGAGCAGTACTTC.

This clonotype was observed many times. The chain couples TRBV7-2 to TRBJ2-1; maybe TRBD2 (7 bases). CDR3 size: 14 residues. Germline CDR1 SGHTA, CDR2 FQGNSA. Deletions cut 2 bases from V and 8 bases from J, with 13 bases between. CDR3 in DNA: TGTGCCAGCAGCTTATCAGGCGGGGGCGATGAGCAGTTCTTC. It yields the protein CASSLSGGGDEQFF. Full variable domain (missing parts from reference TRBV7-2 and TRBJ2-1): GAGVSQSPSNKVTEKGKDVELRCDPISGHTALYWYRQSLGQGLEFLIYFQGNSAPDKSGLPSDRFSAERTGGSVSTLTIQRTQQEDSAVYLCASSLSGGGDEQFFGPGTRLTVL.

In this sample, this clonotype turned up many times. The chain has TRBV7-9 and TRBJ1-1; weak D call: TRBD1 (5 bases). V was shortened by 2 bases and J by 4 bases, with 14 bases between the two germline ends. This CDR3 comprises 15 residues. Germline V gene sequence: CDR1 SEHNR, CDR2 FQNEAQ (reference sequence). The CDR3 sequence is CASSLIRTMSTEAFF. CDR3 in DNA: TGTGCCAGCAGCTTAATCCGGACAATGAGCACTGAAGCTTTCTTT.

This clonotype was counted many times. The chain carries TRBV6-2 or TRBV6-3 and TRBJ2-2, with D perhaps matching TRBD1 (6 bases). Between the trimmed V and J ends, which lost 5 bases and 6 bases, there was a span of 10 bases. Germline lookup yields CDR1 MNHEY and CDR2 SVGEGT. The CDR3 consists of 13 residues. The CDR3 spells CASSRTESGELFF. The DNA of the CDR3 is TGTGCCAGCAGTCGGACAGAGTCCGGGGAGCTGTTTTTT.

This clonotype was counted many times. CDR3 in DNA: TGTGCCAGCACCTCACGAGGGGGGGTCACTGAAGCTTTCTTT. Its protein is CASTSRGGVTEAFF. V usage is TRBV7-9 and J usage is TRBJ1-1, with D perhaps TRBD1 (6 bases). The CDR3 is 14 residues long. Germline assignment: CDR1 SEHNR and CDR2 FQNEAQ (reference sequence). V was trimmed by 7 bases and J by 4 bases, leaving 16 bases between them.

This clonotype came up many times. The J gene is TRBJ2-3, the V gene TRBV12-3 or TRBV12-4, with a possible D match to TRBD1 (5 bases). CDR3 length: 15 amino acids. The germline V and J ends were trimmed by 5 bases and 0 bases, with 12 bases remaining between them. The CDR3 protein is CASSHTGPSTDTQYF. The CDR3 coding sequence is TGTGCCAGCAGTCACACAGGCCCTAGCACAGATACGCAGTATTTT.

Many counts were recorded for this clonotype. This chain connects TRBV5-4 to TRBJ2-3, with D possibly being TRBD1 or TRBD2 (5 bases each). Germline CDR1 reads SGHNT; CDR2 reads YYREEE (reference sequence). The CDR3 contains 16 residues. V was trimmed by 1 base and J by 5 bases, leaving 17 bases between them. CDR3 nucleotides: TGTGCCAGCAGCTTGAGAATTAGCGAGGGGCGAGATACGCAGTATTTT. This translates into CASSLRISEGRDTQYF.

This clonotype was seen at least ten times. V is TRBV2 and J is TRBJ2-5, with TRBD2 identical over 8 bases. The germline CDR1 and CDR2 sequences are SNHLY and FYNNEI. V was clipped by 7 bases and J by 1 base; unmatched bases: 5. This CDR3 spans 14 amino acids. CDR3 residues: CASTPRGGQETQYF. The CDR3, as DNA: TGTGCCAGCACCCCCCGGGGGGGCCAAGAGACCCAGTACTTC.

This clonotype was seen a handful of times. The chain has TRBV7-9 and TRBJ2-3; D possibly uses TRBD1 or TRBD2 (5 bases each). CDR1 and CDR2 (germline): SEHNR, FQNEAQ (reference sequence). This CDR3 is built from 16 residues. The germline V and J ends were trimmed by 3 bases and 2 bases, with 15 bases remaining between them. CDR3 sequence: CASSFGETGYTDTQYF. CDR3 DNA sequence: TGTGCCAGCAGCTTCGGGGAAACAGGATACACAGATACGCAGTATTTT.

In its sample, this clonotype was seen many times. The chain joins TRBV29-1 to TRBJ2-1; D could derive from TRBD1 or TRBD2 (5 bases each). Germline assignment: CDR1 SQVTM and CDR2 ANQGSEA. There are 14 residues in the CDR3. V lost 7 bases, J lost 8 bases, and 21 bases lay in between. The chain's CDR3 is CSARRGQGYDEQFF. Written as DNA, the CDR3 is TGCAGCGCCCGCCGCGGGCAGGGATACGATGAGCAGTTCTTC.

This clonotype occurred many times. The genes are TRBV7-9 and TRBJ2-1, with 9 bases matching TRBD2. The germline CDR1 and CDR2 sequences are SEHNR and FQNEAQ (reference sequence). The CDR3 spans 15 residues. The trim removed 7 bases at V and 7 bases at J, leaving 11 bases unmatched. Here the CDR3 DNA reads TGTGCCAGCACCAGGGGGTCTAGCGGGAATAATGAGCAGTTCTTC. This translates into CASTRGSSGNNEQFF.

The sample holds many counts of this clonotype. This chain links TRBV3-1 with TRBJ2-5; 7 bases agree with TRBD2. The CDR3 is 15 amino acids. From germline, CDR1 is LGHDT and CDR2 YNNKEL (reference sequence). V shed 2 bases and J 5 bases; nucleotides not matched to a gene: 8. CDR3 region: CASSQKGREGETQYF. For the CDR3, the DNA is TGTGCCAGCAGCCAAAAAGGGAGGGAAGGGGAGACCCAGTACTTC.

This clonotype was counted a few times. The chain is built from TRBV14 and TRBJ2-4, with D maybe TRBD1 (6 bases). The CDR3 covers 14 residues. Trimming removed 3 bases from V and 9 bases from J, with 15 bases in between. CDR1 SGHDN and CDR2 FVKESK come from the germline V gene. CDR3 loop: CASSHVQGIGIQYF. CDR3 DNA: TGTGCCAGCAGCCATGTCCAGGGGATCGGCATTCAGTACTTC.

With respect to this clonotype: One base away lies a much larger clone, so this may be a sequencing read error. The chain recombines TRBV20-1 with TRBJ2-4; TRBD2 aligns across 12 bases. The CDR3 has 16 amino acids. Germline V gene sequence: CDR1 DFQATT, CDR2 SNEGSKA (reference sequence). The DNA for the CDR3 is TGCAGTGCTAGAGATCGCCTAGCGGGAGGGGTAAACATTCCGTACTTC. It yields the protein CSARDRLAGGVNIPYF.

A word on this clonotype: This may stem from a read error, because a much larger clone lies one nucleotide away. The CDR3 sequence is CASSPVRGDYYGYTF. In DNA, the CDR3 is TGTGCCAGCAGCCCGGTCAGGGGCGACTACTATGGCTACACCTTC. The chain couples TRBV3-1 to TRBJ1-2; D is perhaps TRBD1 (6 bases). Germline values: CDR1 LGHDT, CDR2 YNNKEL (reference sequence). The CDR3 loop spans 15 amino acids. V was clipped by 4 bases and J by 3 bases, with 15 bases between them.

Remarks on this clonotype: A much larger clone differs from this one at a single base, so this may be a read error. The V and J genes are TRBV11-2 and TRBJ2-3; unclear D gene. The CDR3 runs to 15 residues. CDR1 is SGHAT, CDR2 FQNNGV, per germline. V lost 4 bases to trimming and J lost 5 bases, with 16 bases between them. The CDR3 sequence: CASSSAGERGDTQYF. CDR3 bases: TGTGCCAGCAGCTCAGCCGGCGAACGTGGAGATACGCAGTATTTT. Supplemented by reference TRBV11-2 and TRBJ2-3, the full variable domain reads EAGVAQSPRYKIIEKRQSVAFWCNPISGHATLYWYQQILGQGPKLLIQFQNNGVVDDSQLPKDRFSAERLKGVDSTLKIQPAKLEDSAVYLCASSSAGERGDTQYFGPGTRLTVL.

This clonotype was recorded many times. This sequence joins TRBV11-3 and TRBJ2-1, with 9 bases aligning to TRBD2. The CDR3 sequence is 15 residues long. Germline values: CDR1 SGHNT, CDR2 YENEEA. Unmatched junction bases numbered 5, after V lost 4 bases and J lost 4 bases. The CDR3 DNA is TGTGCCAGCAGCTCCCTAGCGGGACCTTACAATGAGCAGTTCTTC. Residues: CASSSLAGPYNEQFF.

This clonotype was recorded at least ten times. This chain joins TRBV30 and TRBJ2-1; 7 nucleotides agree with TRBD2. J lost 4 bases, V lost 8 bases, and 2 bases had no gene match. The CDR3 length is 11 residues. Germline V gives CDR1 GTSNPN, CDR2 SVGIG (reference sequence). CDR3: CAAGEYNEQFF. CDR3 nucleotide sequence: TGTGCCGCGGGAGAGTACAATGAGCAGTTCTTC.